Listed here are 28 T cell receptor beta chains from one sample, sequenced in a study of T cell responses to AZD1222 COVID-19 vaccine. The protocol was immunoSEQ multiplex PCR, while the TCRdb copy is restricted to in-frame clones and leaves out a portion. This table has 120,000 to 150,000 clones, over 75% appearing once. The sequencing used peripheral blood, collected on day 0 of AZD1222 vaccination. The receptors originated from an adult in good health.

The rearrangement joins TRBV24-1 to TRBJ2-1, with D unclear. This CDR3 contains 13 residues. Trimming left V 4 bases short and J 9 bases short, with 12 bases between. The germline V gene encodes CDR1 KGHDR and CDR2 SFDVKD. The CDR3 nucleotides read TGTGCCACCAGTGACACTGTACCCGGTGAGCAGTTCTTC. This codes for CATSDTVPGEQFF.

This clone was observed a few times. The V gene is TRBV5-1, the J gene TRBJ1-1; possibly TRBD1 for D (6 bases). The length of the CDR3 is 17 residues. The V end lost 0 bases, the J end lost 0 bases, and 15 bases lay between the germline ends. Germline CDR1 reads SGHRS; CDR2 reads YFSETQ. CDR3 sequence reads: CASSLGAGANMNTEAFF. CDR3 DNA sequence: TGCGCCAGCAGCTTGGGGGCAGGGGCCAACATGAACACTGAAGCTTTCTTT.

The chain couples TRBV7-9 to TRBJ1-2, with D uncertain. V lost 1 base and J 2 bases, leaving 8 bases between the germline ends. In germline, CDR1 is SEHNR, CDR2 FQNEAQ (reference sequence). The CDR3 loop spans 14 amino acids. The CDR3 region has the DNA TGTGCCAGCAGCTTAGGAATGGCAAACTATGGCTACACCTTC. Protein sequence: CASSLGMANYGYTF.

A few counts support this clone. The CDR3 protein is CASSLDRATGELFF. CDR3 DNA: TGCGCCAGCAGCTTGGACAGGGCGACCGGGGAGCTGTTTTTT. The V call is TRBV5-1, the J call TRBJ2-2; a weak D match, TRBD1 (6 bases). Trimming stripped 0 bases from V and 5 bases from J, with 8 bases between. Germline assignment: CDR1 SGHRS and CDR2 YFSETQ. The CDR3 loop spans 14 amino acids.

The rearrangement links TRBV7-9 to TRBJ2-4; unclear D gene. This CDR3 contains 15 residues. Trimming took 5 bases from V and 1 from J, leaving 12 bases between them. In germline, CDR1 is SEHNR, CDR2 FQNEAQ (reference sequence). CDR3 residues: CASSPRSTAKNIQYF. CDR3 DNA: TGTGCCAGCAGCCCAAGGTCGACGGCCAAAAACATTCAGTACTTC.

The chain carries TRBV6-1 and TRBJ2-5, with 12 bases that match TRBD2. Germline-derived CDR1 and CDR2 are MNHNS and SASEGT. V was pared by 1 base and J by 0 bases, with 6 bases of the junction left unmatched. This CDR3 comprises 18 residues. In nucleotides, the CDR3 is TGTGCCAGCAGTGAAGTGGCTAGCGGGGGGGTATACCAAGAGACCCAGTACTTC. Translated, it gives CASSEVASGGVYQETQYF.

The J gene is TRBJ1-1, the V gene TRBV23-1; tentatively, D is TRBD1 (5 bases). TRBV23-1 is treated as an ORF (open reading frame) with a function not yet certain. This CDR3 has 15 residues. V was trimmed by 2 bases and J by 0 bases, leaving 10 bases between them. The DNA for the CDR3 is TGCGCCAGCAGTCAAACGGGACTTATGAACACTGAAGCTTTCTTT. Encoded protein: CASSQTGLMNTEAFF.

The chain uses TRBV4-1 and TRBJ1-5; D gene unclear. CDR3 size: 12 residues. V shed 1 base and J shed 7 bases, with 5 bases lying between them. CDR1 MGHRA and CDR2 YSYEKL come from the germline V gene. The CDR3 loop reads CASSQVGQPQHF. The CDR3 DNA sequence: TGCGCCAGCAGCCAAGTCGGCCAGCCCCAGCATTTT.

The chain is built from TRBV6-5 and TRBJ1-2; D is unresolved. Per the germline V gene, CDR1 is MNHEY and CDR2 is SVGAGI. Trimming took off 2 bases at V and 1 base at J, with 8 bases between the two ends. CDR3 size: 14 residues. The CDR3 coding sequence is TGTGCCAGCAGTTACGGTGGCAGTAACTATGGCTACACCTTC. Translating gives CASSYGGSNYGYTF.

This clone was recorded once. CDR3 sequence (DNA): TGTGCCAGCACCATGACGACAGGACGGGAGACCCAGTACTTC. It encodes CASTMTTGRETQYF. The chain is built from TRBV28 and TRBJ2-5, with TRBD1 as a possible D gene (6 bases). The CDR3 runs to 14 residues. With 7 bases removed from V and 5 bases from J, the gap between germline ends came to 17 bases. CDR1 MDHEN and CDR2 SYDVKM come from the germline V gene.

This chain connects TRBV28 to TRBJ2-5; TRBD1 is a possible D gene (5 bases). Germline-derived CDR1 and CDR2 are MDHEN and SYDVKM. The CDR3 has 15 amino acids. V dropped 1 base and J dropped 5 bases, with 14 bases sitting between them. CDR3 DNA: TGTGCCAGCAGTTTATATCTCAGGGTCTGGGAGACCCAGTACTTC. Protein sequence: CASSLYLRVWETQYF.

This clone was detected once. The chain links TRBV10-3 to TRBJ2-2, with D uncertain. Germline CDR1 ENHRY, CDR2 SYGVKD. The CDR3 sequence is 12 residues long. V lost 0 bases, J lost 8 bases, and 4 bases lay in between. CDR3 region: CAISESGGELFF. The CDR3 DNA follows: TGTGCCATCAGTGAGTCGGGGGGGGAGCTGTTTTTT.

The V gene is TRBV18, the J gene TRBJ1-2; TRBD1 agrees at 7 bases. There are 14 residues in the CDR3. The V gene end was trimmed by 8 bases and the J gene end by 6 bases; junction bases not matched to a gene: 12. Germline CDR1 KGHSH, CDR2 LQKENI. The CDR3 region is CASTQGGGADGYTF. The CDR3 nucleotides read TGTGCCAGCACCCAGGGGGGAGGTGCTGATGGCTACACCTTC.

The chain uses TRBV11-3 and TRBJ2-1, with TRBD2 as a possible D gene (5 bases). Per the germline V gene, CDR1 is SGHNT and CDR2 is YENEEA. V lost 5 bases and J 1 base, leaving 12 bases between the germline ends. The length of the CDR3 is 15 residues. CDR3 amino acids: CASSPGLVSYNEQFF. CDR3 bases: TGTGCCAGCAGCCCAGGACTGGTTTCCTACAATGAGCAGTTCTTC.

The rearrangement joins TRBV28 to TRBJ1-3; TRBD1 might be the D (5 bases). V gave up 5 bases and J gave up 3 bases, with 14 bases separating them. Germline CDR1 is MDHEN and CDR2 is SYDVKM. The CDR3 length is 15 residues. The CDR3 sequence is CASSTSEGRGNTIYF. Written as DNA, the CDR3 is TGTGCCAGCAGTACTTCCGAGGGGCGTGGAAACACCATATATTTT.

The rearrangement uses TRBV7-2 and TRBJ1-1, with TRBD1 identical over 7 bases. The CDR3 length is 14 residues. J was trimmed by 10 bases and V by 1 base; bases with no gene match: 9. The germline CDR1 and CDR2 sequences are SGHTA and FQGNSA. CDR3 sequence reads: CASSLGGSSGGAFF. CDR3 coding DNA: TGTGCCAGCAGCTTAGGGGGGTCCTCAGGGGGAGCTTTCTTT.

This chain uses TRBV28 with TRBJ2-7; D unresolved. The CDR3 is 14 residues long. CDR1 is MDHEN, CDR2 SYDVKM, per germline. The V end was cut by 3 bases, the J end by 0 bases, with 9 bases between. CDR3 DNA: TGTGCCAGCAGTTTTTCTCCTATCTCCTACGAGCAGTACTTC. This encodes CASSFSPISYEQYF.

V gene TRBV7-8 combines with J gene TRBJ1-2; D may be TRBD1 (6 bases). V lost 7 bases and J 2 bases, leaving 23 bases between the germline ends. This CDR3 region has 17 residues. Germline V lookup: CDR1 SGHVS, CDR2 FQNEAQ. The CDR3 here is CASIKGGELRYNYGYTF. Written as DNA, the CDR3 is TGTGCCAGCATCAAGGGGGGGGAACTCCGCTACAACTATGGCTACACCTTC.

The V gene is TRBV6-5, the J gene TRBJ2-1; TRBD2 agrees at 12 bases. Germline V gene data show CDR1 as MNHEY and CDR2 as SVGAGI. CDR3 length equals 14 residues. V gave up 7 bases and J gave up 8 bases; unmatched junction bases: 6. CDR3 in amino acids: CASTSGRDVHEQFF. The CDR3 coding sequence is TGTGCCAGCACTAGCGGGAGGGATGTCCATGAGCAGTTCTTC.

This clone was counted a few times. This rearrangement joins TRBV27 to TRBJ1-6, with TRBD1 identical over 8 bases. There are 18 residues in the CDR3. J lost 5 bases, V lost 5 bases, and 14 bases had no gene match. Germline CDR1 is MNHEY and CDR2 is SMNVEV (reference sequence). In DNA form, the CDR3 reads TGTGCCAGCAGTAACCTCGCGTTGGCGACAGGGGATAATTCACCCCTCCACTTT. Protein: CASSNLALATGDNSPLHF.

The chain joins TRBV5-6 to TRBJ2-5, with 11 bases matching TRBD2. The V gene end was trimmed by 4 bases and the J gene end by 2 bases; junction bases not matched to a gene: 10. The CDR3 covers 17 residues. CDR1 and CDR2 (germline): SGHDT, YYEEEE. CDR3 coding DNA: TGTGCCAGCAGCCATATTGCACGACTAGCGGGACAAGAGACCCAGTACTTC. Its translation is CASSHIARLAGQETQYF. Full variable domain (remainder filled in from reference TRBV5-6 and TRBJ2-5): DAGVTQSPTHLIKTRGQQVTLRCSPKSGHDTVSWYQQALGQGPQFIFQYYEEEERQRGNFPDRFSGHQFPNYSSELNVNALLLGDSALYLCASSHIARLAGQETQYFGPGTRLLVL.

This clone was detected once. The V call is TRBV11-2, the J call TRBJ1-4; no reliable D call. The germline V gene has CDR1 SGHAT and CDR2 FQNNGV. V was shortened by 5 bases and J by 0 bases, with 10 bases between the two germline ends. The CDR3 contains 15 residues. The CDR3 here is CASSPVPPTNEKLFF. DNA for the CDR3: TGTGCCAGCAGCCCCGTCCCCCCAACTAATGAAAAACTGTTTTTT.

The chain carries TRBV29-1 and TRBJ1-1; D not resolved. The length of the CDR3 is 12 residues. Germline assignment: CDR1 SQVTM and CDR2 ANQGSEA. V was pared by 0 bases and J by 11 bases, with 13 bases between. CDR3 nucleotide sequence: TGCAGCGTTGAAGACTACGGGAACTACGCTTTCTTT. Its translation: CSVEDYGNYAFF. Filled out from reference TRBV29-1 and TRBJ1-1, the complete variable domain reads SAVISQKPSRDICQRGTSLTIQCQVDSQVTMMFWYRQQPGQSLTLIATANQGSEATYESGFVIDKFPISRPNLTFSTLTVSNMSPEDSSIYLCSVEDYGNYAFFGQGTRLTVV.

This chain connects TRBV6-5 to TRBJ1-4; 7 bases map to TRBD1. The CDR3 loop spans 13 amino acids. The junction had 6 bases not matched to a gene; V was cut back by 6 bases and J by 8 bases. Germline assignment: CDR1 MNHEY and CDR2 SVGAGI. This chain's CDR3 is CASRRTGDEKLFF. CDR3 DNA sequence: TGTGCCAGCAGGCGGACAGGAGACGAAAAACTGTTTTTT.

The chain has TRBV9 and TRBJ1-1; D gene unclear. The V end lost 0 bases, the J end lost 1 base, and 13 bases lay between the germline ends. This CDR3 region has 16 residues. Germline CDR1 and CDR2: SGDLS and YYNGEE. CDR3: CASSVDGMAQNTEAFF. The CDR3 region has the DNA TGTGCCAGCAGCGTAGATGGGATGGCCCAGAACACTGAAGCTTTCTTT.

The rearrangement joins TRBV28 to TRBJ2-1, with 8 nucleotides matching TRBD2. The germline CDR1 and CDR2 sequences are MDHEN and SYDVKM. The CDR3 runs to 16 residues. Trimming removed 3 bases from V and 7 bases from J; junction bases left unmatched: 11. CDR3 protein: CASSFVLLSGSNEQFF. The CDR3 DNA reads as TGTGCCAGCAGTTTTGTTTTGCTCAGCGGGAGTAATGAGCAGTTCTTC.

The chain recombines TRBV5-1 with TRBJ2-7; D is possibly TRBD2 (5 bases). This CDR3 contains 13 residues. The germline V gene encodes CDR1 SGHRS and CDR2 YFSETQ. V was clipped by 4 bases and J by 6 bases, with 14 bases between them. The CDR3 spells CASSPHNEGEQYF. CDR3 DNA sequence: TGCGCCAGCAGCCCCCATAACGAGGGCGAGCAGTACTTC.

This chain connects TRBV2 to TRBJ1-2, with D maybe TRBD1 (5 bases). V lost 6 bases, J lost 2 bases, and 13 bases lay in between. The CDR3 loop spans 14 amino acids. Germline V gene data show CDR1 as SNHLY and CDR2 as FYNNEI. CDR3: CASRADTFNYGYTF. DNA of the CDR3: TGTGCCAGCAGGGCGGACACTTTCAACTATGGCTACACCTTC.